This TCR beta chain was identified during a study of blood T cell repertoires in COVID-19. Clones were sequenced by immunoSEQ multiplex PCR, and TCRdb holds only the in-frame ones, with some missing. The table shows roughly 110,000 clones, with around 81% occurring only once. The V end was cut by 0 bases, the J end by 8 bases, with 11 bases between. Germline V gene lookup returns CDR1 LNHNV and CDR2 YYDKDF (reference sequence). The length of the CDR3 is 15 residues. The sample comprised peripheral blood. The receptor was isolated from a human donor in a cohort sampled during active COVID-19. The chain carries TRBV15 and TRBJ1-6; D not certain. The CDR3, as DNA: TGTGCCACCAGCAGAGATCCCGGGGTGTATTCACCCCTCCACTTT. This gives the protein CATSRDPGVYSPLHF.